This T cell receptor (beta chain) was sequenced during a study of blood T cell repertoires in COVID-19. Study background: Sources were T cells, B-cell-depleted T cells, or PBMCs; the material itself was cDNA or gDNA.

Under the authors' procedure: Counts of nucleated cells, estimated from reference gene primer amplification, were obtained. Sequencing used immunoSEQ multiplex PCR; TCRdb keeps in-frame clones, though not all of them. V and J calls and clone size are those listed in that table; D and trimming were worked out from the DNA. The table has 85,000 to 95,000 clones, roughly 84% seen once; the top ten hold approximately 4.4%. The CDR3 is 17 amino acids. Looked up from germline, CDR1 is KGHSH and CDR2 is LQKENI. The V gene lost 4 bases and the J gene lost 3 bases, with 22 bases spanning the gap. The sample comprised peripheral blood. The receptor was derived from a woman of 80 years or more with acute or convalescent COVID-19. The chain carries TRBV18 and TRBJ2-7, with a possible D match to TRBD1 (5 bases). The CDR3 loop is CASSRIGGAGPIYEQYF. Written as DNA, the CDR3 is TGTGCCAGCTCACGCATTGGTGGGGCAGGCCCCATCTACGAGCAGTACTTC.